The clone carrying this T cell receptor (beta chain) was found once. Measured with immunoSEQ multiplex PCR; TCRdb has only the in-frame clones, and not every one. The profile shows tens of thousands of clones, roughly 87% of them singletons. This CDR3 spans 15 amino acids. V lost 3 bases and J lost 2; bases outside the gene matches: 7. From germline, CDR1 is KGHSH and CDR2 LQKENI. The entry originates in a study of T cell changes during pregnancy in multiple sclerosis. The sequenced sample was CD4+ T cells from peripheral blood mononuclear cells, obtained after pregnancy. The receptor was derived from a female donor in good health, enrolled as a control in a pregnancy study. This chain links TRBV18 with TRBJ2-7, with 7 nucleotides matching TRBD1. CDR3 sequence (DNA): TGTGCCAGCTCACCGCTCCGGGACAGTACCTACGAGCAGTACTTC. Residues: CASSPLRDSTYEQYF.